This TCR beta chain was obtained from a study of T cell responses to AZD1222 COVID-19 vaccine. Sequencing was performed with immunoSEQ multiplex PCR; in TCRdb, only in-frame clones are kept and a portion is missing. The data show approximately 80,000 clones, just under 90% seen once. V was pared by 2 bases and J by 0 bases, with 6 bases between. Per the germline V gene, CDR1 is SGHDT and CDR2 is YYEEEE. This CDR3 is built from 13 residues. In the case of this clone: Its antigen is not known.

Whole-study results and caveats: White British people made up most donors, females outnumbered males, and clonal diversity was possibly underestimated.

The chain joins TRBV5-6 to TRBJ2-7; no definite D call. The input for sequencing was peripheral blood, taken on day 0 of AZD1222 vaccination. This sequence was found in an adult in good health. The CDR3 reads CASSLGYSYEQYF. CDR3 DNA sequence: TGTGCCAGCAGCTTAGGGTACTCCTACGAGCAGTACTTC.